This TCR beta chain was profiled in a study of cytomegalovirus exposure and HLA in healthy donors. Study outcomes and limitations: Donors belonging to an Asian-associated ancestry cluster reportedly showed fewer N-insertions in productive TCRs than the approximately 700-donor mean, according to what a later analysis found.

60 Vbeta and 13 Jbeta primers were used in PCR. Profiled with immunoSEQ multiplex PCR; TCRdb holds only in-frame clones, not every one. The data show about 130,000 clones, about 79% seen once. CDR3 length: 18 residues. Trimming stripped 5 bases from V and 5 bases from J, with 25 bases between. Germline V CDR1 and CDR2: MDHEN, SYDVKM. On this clone itself: The antigen is unknown.

It was healthy bone marrow donors who served as donors. The donors, nominally healthy at sampling, likely had unrecorded immune exposures. The chain couples TRBV28 to TRBJ2-1, with a possible D match to TRBD2 (5 bases). The sample consisted of PBMCs. The sequence was collected from a woman between 50 and 59 years old in good health and CMV-seronegative. The CDR3 region is CASSNMRLRTEEDNEQFF. The CDR3 DNA sequence: TGTGCCAGCAGTAACATGAGACTCCGGACGGAGGAGGACAATGAGCAGTTCTTC.